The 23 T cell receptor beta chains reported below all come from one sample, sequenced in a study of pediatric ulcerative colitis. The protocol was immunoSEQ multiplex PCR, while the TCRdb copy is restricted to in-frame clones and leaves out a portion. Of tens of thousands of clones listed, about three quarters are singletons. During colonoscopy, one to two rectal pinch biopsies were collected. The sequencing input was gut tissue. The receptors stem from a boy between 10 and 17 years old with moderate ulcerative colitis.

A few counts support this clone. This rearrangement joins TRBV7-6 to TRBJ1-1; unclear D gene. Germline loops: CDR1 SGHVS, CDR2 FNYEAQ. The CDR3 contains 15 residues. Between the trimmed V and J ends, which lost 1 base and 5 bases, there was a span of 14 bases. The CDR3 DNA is TGTGCCAGCAGCTTAGATACCACAATGCGGACTGAAGCTTTCTTT. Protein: CASSLDTTMRTEAFF.

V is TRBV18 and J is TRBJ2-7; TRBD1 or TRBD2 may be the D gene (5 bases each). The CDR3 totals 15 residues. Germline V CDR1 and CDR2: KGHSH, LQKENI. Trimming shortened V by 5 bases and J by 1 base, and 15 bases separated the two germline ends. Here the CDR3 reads CASSAGARESYEQYF. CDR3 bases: TGTGCCAGCTCAGCCGGGGCCAGGGAATCCTACGAGCAGTACTTC. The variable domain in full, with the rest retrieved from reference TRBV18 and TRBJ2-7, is NAGVMQNPRHLVRRRGQEARLRCSPMKGHSHVYWYRQLPEEGLKFMVYLQKENIIDESGMPKERFSAEFPKEGPSILRIQQVVRGDSAAYFCASSAGARESYEQYFGPGTRLTVT.

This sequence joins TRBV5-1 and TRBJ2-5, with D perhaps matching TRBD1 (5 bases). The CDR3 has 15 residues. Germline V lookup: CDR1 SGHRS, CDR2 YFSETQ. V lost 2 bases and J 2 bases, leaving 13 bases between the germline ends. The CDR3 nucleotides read TGCGCCAGCAGCTTCCAAGGACAAGTACAAGAGACCCAGTACTTC. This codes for CASSFQGQVQETQYF.

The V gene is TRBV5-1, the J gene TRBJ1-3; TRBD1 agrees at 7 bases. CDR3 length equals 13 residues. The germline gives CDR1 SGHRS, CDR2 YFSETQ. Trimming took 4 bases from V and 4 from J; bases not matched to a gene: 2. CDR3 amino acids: CASSLGQGNTIYF. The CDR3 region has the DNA TGCGCCAGCAGCCTGGGACAGGGAAACACCATATATTTT.

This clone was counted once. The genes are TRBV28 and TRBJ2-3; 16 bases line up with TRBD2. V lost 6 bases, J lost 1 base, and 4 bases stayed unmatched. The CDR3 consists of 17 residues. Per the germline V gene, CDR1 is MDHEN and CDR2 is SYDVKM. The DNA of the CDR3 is TGTGCCAGCAGCCCCGGGACTAGCGGGAGGGGCACAGATACGCAGTATTTT. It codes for CASSPGTSGRGTDTQYF.

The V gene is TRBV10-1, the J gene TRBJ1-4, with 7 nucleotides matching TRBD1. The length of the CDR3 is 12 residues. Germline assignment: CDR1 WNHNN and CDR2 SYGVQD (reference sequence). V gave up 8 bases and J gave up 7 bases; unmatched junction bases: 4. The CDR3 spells CASGRQGEKLFF. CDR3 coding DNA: TGCGCCAGCGGACGACAGGGTGAAAAACTGTTTTTT.

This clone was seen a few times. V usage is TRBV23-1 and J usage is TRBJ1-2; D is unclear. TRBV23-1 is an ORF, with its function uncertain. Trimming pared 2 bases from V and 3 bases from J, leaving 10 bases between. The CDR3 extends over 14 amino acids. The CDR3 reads CASSQEDGDYGYTF. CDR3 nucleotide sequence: TGCGCCAGCAGTCAAGAGGACGGCGACTATGGCTACACCTTC.

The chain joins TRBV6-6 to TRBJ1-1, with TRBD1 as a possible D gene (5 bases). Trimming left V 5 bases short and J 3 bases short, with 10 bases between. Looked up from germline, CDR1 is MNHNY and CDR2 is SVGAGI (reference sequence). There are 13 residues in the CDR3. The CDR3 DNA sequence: TGTGCCAGCAGTAGAGGGGTTGACACTGAAGCTTTCTTT. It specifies CASSRGVDTEAFF.

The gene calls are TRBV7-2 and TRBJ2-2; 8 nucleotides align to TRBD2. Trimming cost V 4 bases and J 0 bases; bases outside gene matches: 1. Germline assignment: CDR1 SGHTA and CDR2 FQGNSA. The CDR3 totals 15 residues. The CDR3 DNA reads TGTGCCAGCAGCTCGCGGGGGGCGAACACCGGGGAGCTGTTTTTT. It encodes CASSSRGANTGELFF.

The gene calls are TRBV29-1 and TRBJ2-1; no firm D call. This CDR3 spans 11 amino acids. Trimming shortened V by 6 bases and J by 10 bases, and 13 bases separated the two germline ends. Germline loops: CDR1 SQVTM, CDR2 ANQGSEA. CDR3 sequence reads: CSVPLGSEQFF. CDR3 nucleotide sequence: TGCAGCGTCCCATTGGGGTCGGAGCAGTTCTTC.

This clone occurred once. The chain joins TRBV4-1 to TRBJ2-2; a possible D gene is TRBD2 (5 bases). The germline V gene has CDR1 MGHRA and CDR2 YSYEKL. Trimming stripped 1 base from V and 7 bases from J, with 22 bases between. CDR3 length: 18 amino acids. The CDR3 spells CASSQGKGTGRRSGELFF. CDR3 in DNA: TGCGCCAGCAGCCAAGGGAAGGGTACGGGCAGGAGGAGCGGGGAGCTGTTTTTT.

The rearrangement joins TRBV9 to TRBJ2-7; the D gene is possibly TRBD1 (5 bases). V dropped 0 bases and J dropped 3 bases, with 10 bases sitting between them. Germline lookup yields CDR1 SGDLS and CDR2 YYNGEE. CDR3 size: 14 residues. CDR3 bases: TGTGCCAGCAGCGTAGGGGCAGGGAACTACGAGCAGTACTTC. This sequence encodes CASSVGAGNYEQYF.

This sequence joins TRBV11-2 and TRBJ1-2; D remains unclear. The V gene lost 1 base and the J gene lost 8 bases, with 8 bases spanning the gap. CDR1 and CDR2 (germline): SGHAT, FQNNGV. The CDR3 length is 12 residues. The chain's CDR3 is CASSLGGPGYTF. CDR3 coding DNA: TGTGCCAGCAGCTTAGGAGGCCCGGGCTACACCTTC.

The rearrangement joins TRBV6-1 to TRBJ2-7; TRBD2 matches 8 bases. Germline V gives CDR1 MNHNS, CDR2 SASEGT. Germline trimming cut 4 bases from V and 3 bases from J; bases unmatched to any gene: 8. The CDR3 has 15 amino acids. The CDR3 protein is CASSVGSGTIYEQYF. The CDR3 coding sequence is TGTGCCAGCAGTGTTGGTAGCGGGACGATCTACGAGCAGTACTTC.

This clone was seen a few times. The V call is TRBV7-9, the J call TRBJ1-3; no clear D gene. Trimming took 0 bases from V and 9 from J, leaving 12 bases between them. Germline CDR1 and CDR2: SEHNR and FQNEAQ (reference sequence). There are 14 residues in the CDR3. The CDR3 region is CASSLAGKLGTIYF. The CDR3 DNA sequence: TGTGCCAGCAGCTTAGCAGGAAAGTTAGGCACCATATATTTT. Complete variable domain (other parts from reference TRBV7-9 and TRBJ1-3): DTGVSQNPRHKITKRGQNVTFRCDPISEHNRLYWYRQTLGQGPEFLTYFQNEAQLEKSRLLSDRFSAERPKGSFSTLEIQRTEQGDSAMYLCASSLAGKLGTIYFGEGSWLTVV.

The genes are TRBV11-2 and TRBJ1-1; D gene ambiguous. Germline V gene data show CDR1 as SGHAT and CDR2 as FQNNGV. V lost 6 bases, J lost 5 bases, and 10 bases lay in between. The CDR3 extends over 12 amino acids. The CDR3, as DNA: TGTGCCAGCAGTTATCCCAGAACTGAAGCTTTCTTT. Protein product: CASSYPRTEAFF.

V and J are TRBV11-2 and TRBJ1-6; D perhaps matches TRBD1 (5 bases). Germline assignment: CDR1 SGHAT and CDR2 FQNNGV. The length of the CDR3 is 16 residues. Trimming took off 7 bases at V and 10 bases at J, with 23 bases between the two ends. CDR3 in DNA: TGTGCCAGCACCCCCTCCGGAGGCAGGGTGTTATCACCCCTCCACTTT. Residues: CASTPSGGRVLSPLHF.

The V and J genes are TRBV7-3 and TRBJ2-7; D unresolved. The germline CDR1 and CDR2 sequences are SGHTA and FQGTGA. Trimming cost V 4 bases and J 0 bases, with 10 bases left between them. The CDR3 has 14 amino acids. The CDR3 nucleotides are TGTGCCAGCAGCTCCGAACCTCACTCCTACGAGCAGTACTTC. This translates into CASSSEPHSYEQYF.

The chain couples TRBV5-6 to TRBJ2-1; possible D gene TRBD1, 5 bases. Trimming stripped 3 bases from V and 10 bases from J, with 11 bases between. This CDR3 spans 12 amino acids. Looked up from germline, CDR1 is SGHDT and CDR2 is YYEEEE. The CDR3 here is CASSSVRQEQFF. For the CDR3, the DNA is TGTGCCAGCAGCTCCGTAAGACAGGAGCAGTTCTTC.

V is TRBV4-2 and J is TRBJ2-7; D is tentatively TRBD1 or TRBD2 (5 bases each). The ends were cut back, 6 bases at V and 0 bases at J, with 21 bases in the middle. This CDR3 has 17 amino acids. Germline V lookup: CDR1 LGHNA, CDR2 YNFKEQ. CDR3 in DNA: TGTGCCAGCAGAGAATACCATCGGGGCGCGAGCTCCTACGAGCAGTACTTC. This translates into CASREYHRGASSYEQYF.

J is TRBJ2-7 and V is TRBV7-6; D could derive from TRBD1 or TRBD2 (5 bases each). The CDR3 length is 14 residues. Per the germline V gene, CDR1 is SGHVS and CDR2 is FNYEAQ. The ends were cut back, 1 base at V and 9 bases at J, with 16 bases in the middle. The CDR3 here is CASSLVDSDGAQYF. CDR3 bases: TGTGCCAGCAGCTTAGTAGATAGCGACGGGGCGCAGTACTTC.

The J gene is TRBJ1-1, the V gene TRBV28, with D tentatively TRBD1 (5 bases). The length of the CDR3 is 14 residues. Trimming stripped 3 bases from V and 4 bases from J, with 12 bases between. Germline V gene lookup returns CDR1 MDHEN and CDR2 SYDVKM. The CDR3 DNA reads TGTGCCAGCAGTTTCCCCAGGGATGGCACTGAAGCTTTCTTT. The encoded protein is CASSFPRDGTEAFF. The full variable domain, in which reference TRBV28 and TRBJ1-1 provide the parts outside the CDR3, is DVKVTQSSRYLVKRTGEKVFLECVQDMDHENMFWYRQDPGLGLRLIYFSYDVKMKEKGDIPEGYSVSREKKERFSLILESASTNQTSMYLCASSFPRDGTEAFFGQGTRLTVV.

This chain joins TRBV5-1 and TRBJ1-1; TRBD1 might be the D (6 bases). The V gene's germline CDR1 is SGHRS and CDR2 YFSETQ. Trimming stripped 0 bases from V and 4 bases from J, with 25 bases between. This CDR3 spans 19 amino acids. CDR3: CASSLDQGRAGASATEAFF. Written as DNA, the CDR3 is TGCGCCAGCAGCTTGGATCAAGGAAGAGCAGGGGCATCTGCCACTGAAGCTTTCTTT.